These 27 T cell receptor beta chains were all obtained from the same sample, sequenced in a study of blood T cells in healthy people across ages (dated by TCRdb to the mid-2010s). The receptor library was made with 5' RACE. The sequencer listed for this sample is Illumina HiSeq 2500. A second PCR of roughly 7 to 11 cycles was performed with a sample-barcoded 5' primer and a J-beta primer mix. The public reads were run again by TCRdb, first through fastp at Q25 and then through MiXCR, and only productive beta chains were kept. Each entry is one CDR3 protein sequence, shown with its most common DNA and genes. Counted in this sample were 890,000 or so distinct CDR3 sequences; 62% of them appeared once. 28% of the sample rests with the top ten. The specimen sequenced was blood. The receptors originated from a man aged 30 to 39 in good health.

The chain couples TRBV7-6 to TRBJ2-5; a possible D gene is TRBD2 (5 bases). Trimming stripped 4 bases from V and 4 bases from J, with 13 bases between. Per the germline V gene, CDR1 is SGHVS and CDR2 is FNYEAQ. This CDR3 region has 14 residues. The CDR3 protein is CASSSSSRRETQYF. DNA of the CDR3: TGTGCCAGCAGCTCCTCTAGCCGGCGAGAGACCCAGTACTTC.

This clonotype appeared a few times. The V call is TRBV29-1, the J call TRBJ2-6, with D possibly being TRBD1 (5 bases). V gave up 6 bases and J gave up 0 bases, with 15 bases separating them. From germline, CDR1 is SQVTM and CDR2 ANQGSEA. The length of the CDR3 is 16 residues. For the CDR3, the DNA is TGCAGCGTGGGGCTGGGGTCTATCTCTGGGGCCAACGTCCTGACTTTC. This codes for CSVGLGSISGANVLTF.

The rearrangement links TRBV7-8 to TRBJ2-1, with a weak D call TRBD1 (7 bases). The length of the CDR3 is 17 residues. Germline CDR1 is SGHVS and CDR2 is FQNEAQ. The germline V and J ends were trimmed by 6 bases and 1 base, with 19 bases remaining between them. CDR3 nucleotide sequence: TGTGCCAGCAGGACGATTGCAGGGGGGCCTTCCTACAATGAGCAGTTCTTC. Its protein product is CASRTIAGGPSYNEQFF. Full variable domain (rest looked up from reference TRBV7-8 and TRBJ2-1): GAGVSQSPRYKVAKRGQDVALRCDPISGHVSLFWYQQALGQGPEFLTYFQNEAQLDKSGLPSDRFFAERPEGSVSTLKIQRTQQEDSAVYLCASRTIAGGPSYNEQFFGPGTRLTVL.

This sequence joins TRBV28 and TRBJ2-7; D may be TRBD1 or TRBD2 (5 bases each). V was trimmed by 2 bases and J by 2 bases, leaving 16 bases between them. This CDR3 is 16 amino acids long. Germline V gene lookup returns CDR1 MDHEN and CDR2 SYDVKM. The DNA for the CDR3 is TGTGCCAGCAGTTTACTACTAGGGACCGATACCTACGAGCAGTACTTC. Amino acids: CASSLLLGTDTYEQYF.

A few counts support this clonotype. V usage is TRBV9 and J usage is TRBJ2-7; no definite D call. Trimming left V 0 bases short and J 1 base short, with 8 bases between. Looked up from germline, CDR1 is SGDLS and CDR2 is YYNGEE. This CDR3 comprises 14 residues. CDR3 residues: CASSVGRVSYEQYF. Written as DNA, the CDR3 is TGTGCCAGCAGCGTAGGTAGGGTTTCCTACGAGCAGTACTTC.

This clonotype occurred many times. The CDR3 is CATYLPGEETQYF. Here the CDR3 DNA reads TGTGCCACCTACCTGCCGGGGGAAGAGACCCAGTACTTC. V is TRBV25-1 and J is TRBJ2-5, with D possibly being TRBD2 (6 bases). The length of the CDR3 is 13 residues. Deletions cut 10 bases from V and 3 bases from J, with 15 bases between. CDR1 is MGHDK and CDR2 is SYGVNS in the germline V gene.

This chain uses TRBV9 with TRBJ1-5, with 8 bases fitting TRBD1. This CDR3 region has 15 residues. The junction had 8 bases not matched to a gene; V was cut back by 4 bases and J by 5 bases. The germline gives CDR1 SGDLS, CDR2 YYNGEE. The DNA for the CDR3 is TGTGCCAGCAGCAAAACCGGGACAGGAGATCAGCCCCAGCATTTT. Its translation is CASSKTGTGDQPQHF.

The chain employs TRBV20-1 and TRBJ2-3, with 16 bases aligning to TRBD2. Germline CDR1 and CDR2: DFQATT and SNEGSKA (reference sequence). The CDR3 has 17 residues. The V segment lost 2 bases and the J segment 6 bases; nucleotides outside the gene matches: 8. CDR3 nucleotides: TGCAGTGCTAGACCGGGACTAGCGGGGGGGCATTATGATACGCAGTATTTT. Amino acids: CSARPGLAGGHYDTQYF.

This clonotype was seen a handful of times. The V call is TRBV2, the J call TRBJ2-7; tentative D call: TRBD2 (5 bases). The CDR3 totals 13 residues. Germline CDR1 SNHLY, CDR2 FYNNEI. V lost 3 bases to trimming and J lost 4 bases, with 10 bases between them. The CDR3: CASSDLRDYEQYF. DNA of the CDR3: TGTGCCAGCAGTGATTTACGGGATTACGAGCAGTACTTC.

This clonotype was recorded a few times. V usage is TRBV29-1 and J usage is TRBJ2-7; a possible D gene is TRBD1 (6 bases). Germline V gives CDR1 SQVTM, CDR2 ANQGSEA. Trimming shortened V by 7 bases and J by 2 bases, and 15 bases separated the two germline ends. The CDR3 totals 13 residues. The CDR3 region is CSAAGTSAYEQYF. The CDR3 DNA is TGCAGCGCGGCCGGGACATCGGCCTACGAGCAGTACTTC.

The gene calls are TRBV20-1 and TRBJ1-5; a possible D gene is TRBD1 (5 bases). This CDR3 spans 20 amino acids. Trimming took off 0 bases at V and 0 bases at J, with 24 bases between the two ends. Germline-derived CDR1 and CDR2 are DFQATT and SNEGSKA (reference sequence). CDR3 protein: CSARDWIGRGPSNSNQPQHF. Here the CDR3 DNA reads TGCAGTGCTAGAGATTGGATAGGGAGGGGACCCTCAAATAGCAATCAGCCCCAGCATTTT.

Only a few counts were recorded for this clonotype. This chain links TRBV6-2 or TRBV6-3 with TRBJ2-7, with TRBD1 as a possible D gene (6 bases). The CDR3 sequence is 13 residues long. Germline lookup yields CDR1 MNHEY and CDR2 SVGEGT. Trimming took off 6 bases at V and 0 bases at J, with 9 bases between the two ends. As DNA, the CDR3 is TGTGCCAGCAGCCGGGACAACTCCTACGAGCAGTACTTC. Its translation: CASSRDNSYEQYF.

This clonotype has a count of ten or more. This chain uses TRBV6-6 with TRBJ1-3; D unclear. V lost 2 bases and J 8 bases, leaving 10 bases between the germline ends. Germline CDR1 is MNHNY and CDR2 is SVGAGI (reference sequence). This CDR3 has 13 amino acids. CDR3 nucleotide sequence: TGTGCCAGCAGTTACAGTGGAGGAGACACCATATATTTT. It translates to CASSYSGGDTIYF.

This chain joins TRBV6-1 and TRBJ2-7, with D possibly called TRBD1 or TRBD2 (5 bases each). The ends were cut back, 2 bases at V and 2 bases at J, with 19 bases in the middle. In germline, CDR1 is MNHNS, CDR2 SASEGT. The length of the CDR3 is 17 residues. The CDR3 DNA reads TGTGCCAGCAGTGAAACGGGGCCCAGCACAGGTCCCTACGAGCAGTACTTC. Protein: CASSETGPSTGPYEQYF.

This rearrangement joins TRBV29-1 to TRBJ2-2; possibly TRBD1 for D (6 bases). Looked up from germline, CDR1 is SQVTM and CDR2 is ANQGSEA. This CDR3 is built from 13 residues. V was trimmed by 3 bases and J by 6 bases, leaving 11 bases between them. CDR3: CSVDRGVSGELFF. In DNA form, the CDR3 reads TGCAGCGTTGACAGGGGTGTTTCCGGGGAGCTGTTTTTT.

The gene calls are TRBV7-9 and TRBJ2-1; no definite D call. Trimming removed 7 bases from V and 0 bases from J, with 13 bases in between. There are 15 residues in the CDR3. Per germline, CDR1 SEHNR and CDR2 FQNEAQ (reference sequence). Written as DNA, the CDR3 is TGTGCCAGCACCTATACGGCAAGCTCCTACAATGAGCAGTTCTTC. Amino acid sequence: CASTYTASSYNEQFF. The full variable domain, with the rest looked up from reference TRBV7-9 and TRBJ2-1, is DTGVSQNPRHKITKRGQNVTFRCDPISEHNRLYWYRQTLGQGPEFLTYFQNEAQLEKSRLLSDRFSAERPKGSFSTLEIQRTEQGDSAMYLCASTYTASSYNEQFFGPGTRLTVL.

The chain links TRBV4-1 to TRBJ2-1; D is uncertain. The CDR3 is 14 residues long. Germline loops: CDR1 MGHRA, CDR2 YSYEKL. Trimming left V 3 bases short and J 2 bases short, with 8 bases between. DNA of the CDR3: TGCGCCAGCAGCCACCAGCAGCCCTACAATGAGCAGTTCTTC. This codes for CASSHQQPYNEQFF.

V and J are TRBV28 and TRBJ2-7; D is uncertain. The germline CDR1 and CDR2 sequences are MDHEN and SYDVKM. The V gene lost 0 bases and the J gene lost 2 bases, with 5 bases spanning the gap. The CDR3 totals 13 residues. The DNA of the CDR3 is TGTGCCAGCAGTTTATGGCACACCTACGAGCAGTACTTC. Residues: CASSLWHTYEQYF.

The chain uses TRBV25-1 and TRBJ2-1; 7 bases fit TRBD2. Near its end, the DNA agrees better with TRBJ2-7, so the J call may be wrong. CDR1 and CDR2 from the germline V gene are MGHDK and SYGVNS. The CDR3 length is 15 residues. The DNA for the CDR3 is TGTGCCAGCAGTGCCCTTAGCGGGTTTTACAATGAGCAGTACTTC. Protein sequence: CASSALSGFYNEQYF.

V is TRBV6-2 or TRBV6-3 and J is TRBJ2-1; D gene ambiguous. The ends were cut back, 2 bases at V and 1 base at J, with 15 bases in the middle. Per the germline V gene, CDR1 is MNHEY and CDR2 is SVGEGT. CDR3 length equals 17 residues. In DNA, the CDR3 is TGTGCCAGCAGTTACATGGAGCCCCCTAAATCCTACAATGAGCAGTTCTTC. Translation gives CASSYMEPPKSYNEQFF.

V gene TRBV20-1 combines with J gene TRBJ1-4; no reliable D call. This CDR3 comprises 13 residues. Germline V CDR1 and CDR2: DFQATT, SNEGSKA (reference sequence). Trimming shortened V by 4 bases and J by 7 bases, and 13 bases separated the two germline ends. CDR3: CSAKQDQREKLFF. CDR3 nucleotide sequence: TGCAGTGCTAAGCAGGACCAGCGTGAAAAACTGTTTTTT.

The rearrangement joins TRBV6-6 to TRBJ1-5, with a tentative D call TRBD1 (6 bases). The germline V gene encodes CDR1 MNHNY and CDR2 SVGAGI (reference sequence). V dropped 6 bases and J dropped 5 bases, with 20 bases sitting between them. This CDR3 contains 16 residues. The CDR3 protein is CASSHRAQSGDQPQHF. Written as DNA, the CDR3 is TGTGCCAGCAGCCACAGGGCCCAGTCGGGGGATCAGCCCCAGCATTTT.

Only one count was recorded for this clonotype. The rearrangement links TRBV27 to TRBJ2-1, with a possible D match to TRBD1 (6 bases). This CDR3 has 18 amino acids. Trimming removed 3 bases at V and 3 bases at J, with 21 bases between. Germline lookup yields CDR1 MNHEY and CDR2 SMNVEV (reference sequence). CDR3 sequence (DNA): TGTGCCAGCAGTTTTACCCTAGGACAGTTCCCTCTCTACAATGAGCAGTTCTTC. This translates into CASSFTLGQFPLYNEQFF.

V gene TRBV5-1 combines with J gene TRBJ2-5, with 11 nucleotides matching TRBD1. J gave up 4 bases and V 4 bases, and 12 bases lay outside the gene matches. The germline V gene encodes CDR1 SGHRS and CDR2 YFSETQ. The CDR3 totals 17 residues. The CDR3 DNA is TGCGCCAGCAGCCCAGGCCCGGGACAGGGGGTTTCAGAGACCCAGTACTTC. Translated: CASSPGPGQGVSETQYF.

The chain employs TRBV7-9 and TRBJ2-5, with 10 bases identical to TRBD1. V lost 4 bases, J lost 2 bases, and 19 bases stayed unmatched. This CDR3 has 20 amino acids. Germline V gene data show CDR1 as SEHNR and CDR2 as FQNEAQ (reference sequence). The CDR3 DNA reads TGTGCCAGCAGCTCCCACCCATGGAGGACAGGGGGTTTCGTGCAAGAGACCCAGTACTTC. Its translation: CASSSHPWRTGGFVQETQYF.

This sequence joins TRBV6-2 or TRBV6-3 and TRBJ2-1, with TRBD2 as a possible D gene (7 bases). Germline CDR1 is MNHEY and CDR2 is SVGEGT. The CDR3 runs to 15 residues. V dropped 10 bases and J dropped 5 bases, with 21 bases sitting between them. The CDR3 sequence is CAINEMGGTHNEQFF. Here the CDR3 DNA reads TGTGCCATCAACGAGATGGGGGGGACACACAATGAGCAGTTCTTC.

V is TRBV28 and J is TRBJ1-6, with unresolved D. Germline V lookup: CDR1 MDHEN, CDR2 SYDVKM. The CDR3 covers 14 residues. V dropped 2 bases and J dropped 10 bases, with 12 bases sitting between them. The CDR3 protein is CASSLLREGSPLHF. The CDR3 DNA sequence: TGTGCCAGCAGTTTACTTAGGGAAGGATCACCCCTCCACTTT.